The rows below give T cell receptor beta chains drawn from one sample of a study of blood T cell repertoires in COVID-19. Sequenced by immunoSEQ multiplex PCR; TCRdb stores in-frame clones only, minus some. The sample holds approximately 250,000 clones; about 88% are singletons and the top ten take 3.6%. Sequencing was done on a sample of peripheral blood. These TCRs come from a man aged 18 to 35 with active or convalescent COVID-19. Each CDR3 is given with its conserved first and last residue. Each record gives: J gene, D gene, V gene, clone size, CDR3 protein, CDR3 DNA. A D gene is named only where the DNA matches it firmly. Size tells how often a clone was seen (once, few, many) or the class of an expanded clone, and some rows leave it out.

>TRBJ2-3|TRBD2|TRBV4-3|NA
CASSYSGSSLDTQYF
TGCGCCAGCAGCTATAGCGGGAGCTCGTTAGATACGCAGTATTTT
>TRBJ2-2|TRBD2|TRBV2|NA
CASIPVPGTSGRAGSGELFF
TGTGCCAGCATACCCGTCCCCGGGACTAGCGGGAGGGCCGGGTCCGGGGAGCTGTTTTTT
>TRBJ2-7|TRBD1|TRBV10-1|few
CASSDKGAEEQYF
TGCGCCAGCAGTGATAAGGGGGCCGAAGAGCAGTACTTC
>TRBJ1-2|NA|TRBV27|NA
CASSLSRTYGYTF
TGTGCCAGCAGTTTGAGTAGGACTTATGGCTACACCTTC
>TRBJ2-7|TRBD2|TRBV10-1|NA
CASSETSGSDEQYF
TGCGCCAGCAGTGAGACTAGCGGGAGTGACGAGCAGTACTTC
>TRBJ2-3|NA|TRBV24-1|NA
CATSDGYGTDTQYF
TGTGCCACCAGCGACGGGTATGGCACAGATACGCAGTATTTT
>TRBJ2-3|NA|TRBV5-8|NA
CASSRGQPDTQYF
TGTGCCAGCAGCAGAGGACAGCCCGATACGCAGTATTTT
>TRBJ1-4|NA|TRBV12-5|NA
CASGQTRGDGEKLFF
TGTGCTAGTGGCCAAACCCGGGGGGATGGCGAAAAACTGTTTTTT
>TRBJ2-6|NA|TRBV28|NA
CATESGANVLTF
TGTGCCACCGAGTCTGGGGCCAACGTCCTGACTTTC
>TRBJ1-2|TRBD1|TRBV6-5|once
CASRTTDRESYGYTF
TGTGCCAGCAGGACCACGGACAGGGAGAGCTATGGCTACACCTTC
>TRBJ1-5|TRBD1|TRBV25-1|NA
CASSGGSPQHF
TGTGCCAGCTCAGGGGGCTCCCCCCAGCATTTT
>TRBJ1-6|NA|TRBV2|NA
CASSEILGANSPLHF
TGTGCCAGCAGTGAAATATTGGGAGCTAATTCACCCCTCCACTTT
>TRBJ2-6|NA|TRBV6-5|NA
CASSRSSAANVLTF
TGTGCCAGCAGTAGGAGCTCTGCGGCCAACGTCCTGACTTTC
>TRBJ2-1|TRBD2|TRBV7-8|NA
CASSSEAGGSNEQFF
TGTGCCAGCAGCTCCGAGGCGGGAGGCTCTAATGAGCAGTTCTTC
>TRBJ2-1|TRBD2|TRBV6-1|NA
CASSEAGGVGEQFF
TGTGCCAGCAGTGAAGCGGGAGGGGTCGGTGAGCAGTTCTTC
>TRBJ2-3|NA|TRBV6-5|NA
CASSSGVDTQYF
TGTGCCAGCAGCTCGGGGGTAGATACGCAGTATTTT
>TRBJ2-3|TRBD2|TRBV30|few
CAWSVRTSGRDTQYF
TGTGCCTGGAGTGTACGGACTAGCGGGAGAGATACGCAGTATTTT
>TRBJ1-4|NA|TRBV30|NA
CAWSRKGLENEKLFF
TGTGCCTGGAGCCGAAAGGGGTTAGAGAATGAAAAACTGTTTTTT
>TRBJ1-3|TRBD1|TRBV19|NA
CASSIQNSGQNINTIYF
TGTGCCAGTAGTATCCAGAACTCGGGACAGAACATAAACACCATATATTTT
>TRBJ2-7|NA|TRBV9|few
CASSARDFSYEQYF
TGTGCCAGCAGCGCCCGGGACTTCTCCTACGAGCAGTACTTC
>TRBJ2-7|NA|TRBV2|NA
CASSEQGYEQYF
TGTGCCAGCAGTGAACAGGGTTACGAGCAGTACTTC
>TRBJ1-4|TRBD1|TRBV15|NA
CATSTKDRGATNEKLFF
TGTGCCACCAGCACAAAGGACAGGGGTGCAACTAATGAAAAACTGTTTTTT
>TRBJ2-7|NA|TRBV7-3|NA
CARPRYPYEQYF
TGTGCCAGACCCAGGTATCCCTACGAGCAGTACTTC
>TRBJ1-2|NA|TRBV6-5|NA
CASSYSIQFGYGYTF
TGTGCCAGCAGTTACTCGATACAGTTTGGATATGGCTACACCTTC
>TRBJ2-1|NA|TRBV27|NA
CASSLLAGYNEQFF
TGTGCCAGCAGTTTACTAGCAGGTTACAATGAGCAGTTCTTC
>TRBJ2-3|NA|TRBV5-4|NA
CASSLGLELTDTQYF
TGTGCCAGCAGCTTGGGTCTCGAACTCACAGATACGCAGTATTTT
>TRBJ1-5|NA|TRBV29-1|NA
CSVGDWNQPQHF
TGCAGCGTCGGGGACTGGAATCAGCCCCAGCATTTT